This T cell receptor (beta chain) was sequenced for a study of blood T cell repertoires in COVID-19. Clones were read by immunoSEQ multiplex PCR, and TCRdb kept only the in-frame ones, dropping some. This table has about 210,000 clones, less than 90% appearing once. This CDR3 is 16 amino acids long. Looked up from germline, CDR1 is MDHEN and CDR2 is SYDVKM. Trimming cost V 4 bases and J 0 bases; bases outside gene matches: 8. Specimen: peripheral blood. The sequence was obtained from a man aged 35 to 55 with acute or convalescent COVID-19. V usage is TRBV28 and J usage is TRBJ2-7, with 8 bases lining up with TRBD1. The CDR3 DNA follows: TGTGCCAGCAGTTCACCAGGGACAGGCGGCTCCTACGAGCAGTACTTC. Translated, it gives CASSSPGTGGSYEQYF.